The present TCR beta chain was sequenced within a study of blood T cell repertoires in COVID-19 (TCRdb year 2020). Study-wide context: Samples from collaborators originated in the United States, Italy and Spain and spanned both the acute and convalescent phases of COVID-19. The prospective study material was composed of cDNA or gDNA derived from T cells, B-cell-depleted T cells, or PBMCs. The dataset comprised deeply sampled blood TCRbeta repertoires from subjects exposed to, actively infected with, or recovered from COVID-19. The repertoires were made available in a free public database intended to serve as a resource for research on the immune response to SARS-CoV-2. Samples came from the ongoing ImmuneRACE study (first 160 participants) plus 1,254 subjects from 6 global collaborators. Sample metadata almost always included a de-identified subject ID, COVID-19 status, age in years and sex. HLA class I and class II types, where available, came from metadata supplied by the sample provider rather than from assay-based typing. Broad study findings and their caveats: How much clinical and demographic metadata was included differed by source and by participant, and the metadata was provided uncurated.

The immunoSEQ Assay, a bias-controlled multiplex PCR, was used to amplify TCRbeta CDR3 regions from genomic DNA. Regarding the original processing steps: The number of nucleated cells in each sample was estimated by amplification of reference gene primers within the assay. To quantify the absolute abundance of each unique TCRbeta CDR3 rearrangement, sequence reads were collapsed and filtered. For each sample, productive Simpson clonality was calculated as the square root of Simpson's diversity index over productive rearrangements. TCRdb obtained this table from immuneACCESS and retained in-frame rearrangements with V and J assigned. These tables miss some clones; where compared with another copy, unresolved V genes account for less than half of the shortfall, and the remainder is unexplained. V, J and clone size reflect that table, while D and trimming were determined from the DNA. This sample holds a few hundred thousand clones; 87% were observed only once. Together, the top ten hold 3% of the sample.

The CDR3 runs 15 residues from the cysteine to the phenylalanine. Of the read, only the CDR3 DNA is kept; its 45 bases are in frame from base 1. The germline V gene encodes CDR1 SGDLS and CDR2 YYNGEE. V is pared back by 0 bases and J by 7 bases, with 17 bases lying between the germline termini. As for this clone: The specificity of this receptor is unknown. No base quality values were provided; no much bigger clone lies one nucleotide off.

Collaborating institutions collected whole blood in K2EDTA tubes following their own protocols. For TCRbeta analysis, collaborators shipped samples in one of three forms: frozen whole blood, isolated PBMCs, or DNA extracted from either of those sample types. This TCR was recovered from a man aged 18 to 30 with active or convalescent COVID-19. The sequence joins TRBV9 to TRBJ2-7, and possibly TRBD2, on 7 matching bases. Sequenced input: peripheral blood. The bases are TGTGCCAGCAGCGTAGGTGGCGGGGGCCCTCTAGAGCAGTACTTC. Its coded protein is CASSVGGGGPLEQYF.